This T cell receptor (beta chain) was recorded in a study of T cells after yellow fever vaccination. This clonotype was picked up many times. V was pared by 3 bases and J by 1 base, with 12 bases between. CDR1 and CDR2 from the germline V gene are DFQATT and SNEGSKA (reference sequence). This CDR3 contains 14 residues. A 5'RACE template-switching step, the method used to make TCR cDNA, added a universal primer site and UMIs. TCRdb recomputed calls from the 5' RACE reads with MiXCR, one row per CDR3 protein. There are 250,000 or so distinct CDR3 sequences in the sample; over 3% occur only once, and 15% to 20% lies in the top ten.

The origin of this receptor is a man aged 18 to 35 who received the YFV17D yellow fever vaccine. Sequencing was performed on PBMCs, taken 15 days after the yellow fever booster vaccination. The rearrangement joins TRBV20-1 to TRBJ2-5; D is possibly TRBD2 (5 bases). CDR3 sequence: CSARDLGTQETQYF. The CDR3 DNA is TGCAGTGCTAGGGACTTGGGCACCCAAGAGACCCAGTACTTC.